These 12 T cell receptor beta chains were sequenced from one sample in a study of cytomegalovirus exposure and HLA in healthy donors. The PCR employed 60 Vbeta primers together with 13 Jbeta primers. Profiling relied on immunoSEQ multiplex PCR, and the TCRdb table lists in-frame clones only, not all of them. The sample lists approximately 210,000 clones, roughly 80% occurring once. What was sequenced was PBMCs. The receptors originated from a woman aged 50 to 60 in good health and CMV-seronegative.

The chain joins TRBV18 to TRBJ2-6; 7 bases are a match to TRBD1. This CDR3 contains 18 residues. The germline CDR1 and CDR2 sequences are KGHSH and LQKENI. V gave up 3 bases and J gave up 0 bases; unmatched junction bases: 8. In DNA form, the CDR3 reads TGTGCCAGCTCACCCCCCGACAGGGCTTTCTCTGGGGCCAACGTCCTGACTTTC. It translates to CASSPPDRAFSGANVLTF.

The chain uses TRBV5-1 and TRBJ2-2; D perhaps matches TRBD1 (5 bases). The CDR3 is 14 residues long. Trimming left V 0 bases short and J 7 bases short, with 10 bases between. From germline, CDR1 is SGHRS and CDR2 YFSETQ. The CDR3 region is CASSLARVGGELFF. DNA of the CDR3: TGCGCCAGCAGCTTGGCCAGGGTAGGCGGGGAGCTGTTTTTT.

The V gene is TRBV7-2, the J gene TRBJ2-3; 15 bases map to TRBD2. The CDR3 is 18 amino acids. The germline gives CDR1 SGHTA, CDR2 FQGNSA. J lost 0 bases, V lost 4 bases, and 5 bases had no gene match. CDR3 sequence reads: CASSSPGLAGGSTDTQYF. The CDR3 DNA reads TGTGCCAGCAGCTCGCCGGGACTAGCGGGAGGAAGCACAGATACGCAGTATTTT.

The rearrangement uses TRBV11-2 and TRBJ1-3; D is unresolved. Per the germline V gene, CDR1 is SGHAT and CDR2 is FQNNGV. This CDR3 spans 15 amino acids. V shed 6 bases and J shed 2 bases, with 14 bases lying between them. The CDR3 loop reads CASSSTLPAGNTIYF. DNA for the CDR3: TGTGCCAGCAGTTCGACACTTCCGGCTGGAAACACCATATATTTT.

The CDR3 sequence is CASSLGPGSGNTIYF. CDR3 bases: TGTGCCAGCAGCTTAGGGCCAGGGTCTGGAAACACCATATATTTT. The V call is TRBV7-9, the J call TRBJ1-3, with D possibly matching TRBD1 (5 bases). Germline CDR1 and CDR2: SEHNR and FQNEAQ (reference sequence). Trimming cost V 1 base and J 1 base, with 8 bases left between them. There are 15 residues in the CDR3.

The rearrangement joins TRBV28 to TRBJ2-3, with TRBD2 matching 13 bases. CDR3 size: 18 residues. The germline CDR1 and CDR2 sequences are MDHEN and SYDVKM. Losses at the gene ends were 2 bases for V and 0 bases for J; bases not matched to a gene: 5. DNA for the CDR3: TGTGCCAGCAGTTTAGCTGGGACTAGCGGGACTAGCACAGATACGCAGTATTTT. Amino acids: CASSLAGTSGTSTDTQYF.

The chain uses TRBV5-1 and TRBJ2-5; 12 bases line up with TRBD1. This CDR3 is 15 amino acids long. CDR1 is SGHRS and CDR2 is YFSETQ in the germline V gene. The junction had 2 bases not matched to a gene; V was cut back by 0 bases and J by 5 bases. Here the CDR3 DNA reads TGCGCCAGCAGCTTGGGGGACAGGGGGCAGGAGACCCAGTACTTC. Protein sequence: CASSLGDRGQETQYF.

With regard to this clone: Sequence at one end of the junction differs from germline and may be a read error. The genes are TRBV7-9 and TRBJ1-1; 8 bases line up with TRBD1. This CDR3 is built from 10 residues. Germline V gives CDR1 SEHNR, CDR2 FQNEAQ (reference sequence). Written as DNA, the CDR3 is TGTTCCAGCAGCCTTATGGACAGGGTATTT. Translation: CSSSLMDRVF.

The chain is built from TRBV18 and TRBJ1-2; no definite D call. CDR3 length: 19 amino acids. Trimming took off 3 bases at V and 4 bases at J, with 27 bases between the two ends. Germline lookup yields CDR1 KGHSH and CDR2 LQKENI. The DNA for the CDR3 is TGTGCCAGCTCACCGATCATTAGTTCCGCCTCAACCTTCATCTATGGCTACACCTTC. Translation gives CASSPIISSASTFIYGYTF.

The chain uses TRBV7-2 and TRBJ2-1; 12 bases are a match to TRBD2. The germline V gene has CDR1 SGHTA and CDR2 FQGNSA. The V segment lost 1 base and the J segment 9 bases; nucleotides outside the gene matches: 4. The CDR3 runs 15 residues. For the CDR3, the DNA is TGTGCCAGCAGCTTAGAGGCTAGCGGGGGGGTTGAGCAGTTCTTC. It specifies CASSLEASGGVEQFF.

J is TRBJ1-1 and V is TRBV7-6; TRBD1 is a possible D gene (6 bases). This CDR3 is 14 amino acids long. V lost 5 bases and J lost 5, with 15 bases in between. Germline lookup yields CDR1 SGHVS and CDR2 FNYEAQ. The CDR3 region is CASSPLGTLTEAFF. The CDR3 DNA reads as TGTGCCAGCAGCCCCCTTGGGACACTAACTGAAGCTTTCTTT.

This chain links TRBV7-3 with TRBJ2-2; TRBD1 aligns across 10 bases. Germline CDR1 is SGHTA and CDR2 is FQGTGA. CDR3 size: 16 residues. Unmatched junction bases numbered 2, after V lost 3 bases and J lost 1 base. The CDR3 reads CASSLTGGENTGELFF. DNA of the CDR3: TGTGCCAGCAGCTTGACAGGGGGCGAGAACACCGGGGAGCTGTTTTTT.